The following is a T cell receptor (beta chain) sequence with its context. It has no known antigen specificity. Base qualities are not recorded, but no much larger clone differs from it by a single base. The cohort comprised several hundred healthy bone marrow donors. At the time of sampling, all cohort members were nominally healthy, though unrecorded immune exposures were likely present. The donor tested CMV seropositive, placing the donor among the approximately 290 seropositive members of the cohort. A peripheral blood sample was collected from each donor, and TCR beta sequencing was performed on peripheral blood mononuclear cells. Genomic DNA extraction from the blood cell samples was performed with the Qiagen DNeasy Blood Extraction Kit. These data originate in a study of cytomegalovirus exposure and HLA in healthy donors listed by TCRdb under 2017. As for the study more broadly: In an earlier analysis of 550 to 750 of the donors, approximately 300 Gb of sequence data and 117 million unique TCR beta sequences from about 179 million T cells were reported. An early release that covered some 630 HLA-typed donors contained around 300 gigabases of sequencing data and some 87 million unique TCR sequences. Of the roughly 420 genotyped donors, 65% to 90% were placed in the genetic ancestry cluster associated with self-reported Caucasian donors. The study was designed to test whether signatures of past pathogen exposure could be identified by cataloging public T cell receptors. Using immunosequencing, the study profiled T cell repertoires from around 670 subjects and related those repertoires to cytomegalovirus serostatus. A separate validation cohort of about 110 different subjects was used in addition to the roughly 620-subject first cohort. High-throughput TCR immunosequencing, statistical association of individual TCRs with disease status, and machine learning were combined to predict cytomegalovirus infection status. A later analysis re-examined previously published TCR beta repertoires from hundreds of donors and added high-resolution HLA genotyping to investigate patterns of TCR occurrence. In the later analysis, no new phenotypic data were used to find candidate immune exposures; instead, reliance was placed on TCR beta sequences and their occurrence across donors. In an earlier analysis of over 550 of the donors, high-throughput TCR beta sequencing was used to judge whether each TCR beta V gene segment behaved as functional or pseudogenic. Donor age, sex, ethnicity and CMV serostatus were compiled together with the repertoire data. In a later genetic analysis, genome-wide SNP genotypes for 398 of the 666 donors were used, and that subset was treated as a discovery cohort. Every repertoire in the discovery cohort had been generated on one and the same sequencing platform. HLA typing included class I and class II loci at four-digit resolution. Typing coverage varied by locus: about 620-630 donors for A, B, C, DRB1 and DQB1; about 520 for DQA1; over 600 for DPA1; 450 to 480 for DPB1. Because of strong linkage in the cohort, a handful of DR-DQ haplotypes were treated as single units for association and clustering. On average, 235,054 unique TCR beta nucleotide sequences were sequenced per donor among roughly 430 genotyped donors of the cohort, with about 19% of those sequences being non-productive.

The investigation overall reported the following: A later analysis found that most CMV-associated TCR beta chains appeared HLA-restricted, with HLA associations seemingly driven largely by CMV exposure. In an earlier analysis of over 550 of the donors, most TCR beta V segments were observed in productive rearrangements about 90% or about 30% of the time, broadly matching IMGT annotations. Specific HLA alleles were associated with 16,951 TCR beta sequences at a false discovery rate of 0.05 in a later analysis. While some public TCRs were present in many individuals, most TCR sequences turned up only very rarely across donors. Assigning TCR associations to individual alleles was difficult when HLA alleles, especially DR and DQ, strongly co-occurred. The earlier analysis of approximately 540 of the donors excluded seventeen rarely observed V segments, including chromosome 9 orphons, because counts were too low. A later analysis found that HLA-associated TCR beta chains were more clonally expanded and had lower generation probabilities than equally common non-associated chains. Cytomegalovirus status was reported to be diagnosed by the classifier with high specificity and sensitivity in both the original and validation cohorts. Because HLA typing was unavailable for some donors at each locus, only the typed subset was used in association tests. Linkage disequilibrium might explain the correlated functional status among segregating V segments, but an unknown experimental factor could not be excluded. The study listed 150 to 200 TCR beta chains as associated with cytomegalovirus. The presence/absence analyses assumed that sequencing depth was roughly uniform across donors, and that assumption may not be true. The authors suggested that the approach could potentially be generalized to other disease states and immunological phenotypes. Immune exposure information for the cohort was limited to CMV serostatus. A later analysis reported that several top co-occurrence clusters appeared linked to parvovirus B19, influenza, CMV and Epstein-Barr virus. A later analysis found that TCR association rates varied across HLA loci, with DRB1 alleles showing the most associated TCRs and HLA-C alleles the fewest. A group of highly shared sequence variants was considered likely to be a technical artifact of the sequencing pipeline. A later genetic analysis reported fewer N-insertions in productive TCRs among donors in an Asian-associated ancestry cluster than the roughly 700-donor mean. This cohort had only TCR beta chains sequenced, and the lack of alpha or paired-chain data limited which features could be detected. The 87-base-pair reads could not distinguish some IMGT-functional V segments, including TRBV6-2 and TRBV6-3, so those segments were excluded. In a later genetic analysis, a missense DCLRE1C variant was associated with V-gene and J-gene trimming of TCR beta chains, and the association was replicated in an independent cohort. Three of the identified cytomegalovirus-associated TCR beta chains were confirmed in vitro to be specific for cytomegalovirus antigens. A further reported finding was that TCR beta sequences accurately predicted the HLA-A and HLA-B alleles for most subjects in the first cohort.

The trim is 0 bases for V and 6 bases for J, with a gap of 13 bases between the germline ends. The CDR3 contains 14 residues, cysteine and phenylalanine counted. CDR3 DNA only is kept here, 42 bases in frame from base 1. Per the germline V gene, SGDLS is the CDR1 and YYNGEE is the CDR2. The library was built by means of the immunoSEQ multiplex PCR assay. A mixture of 60 forward primers for TCR Vbeta segments and 13 reverse primers for TCR Jbeta segments was used in the multiplex PCR. The CDR3 region of rearranged TCR beta genes was amplified from genomic DNA with a multiplex PCR assay. The Illumina HiSeq System was used to sequence the amplified TCR beta libraries as 87-base-pair reads. In the paper's pipeline: A later analysis counted some 74 million unique TCR beta chains across the 500 to 850 repertoires, and roughly 9.9 million of these chains were shared by at least two donors. A nearest-neighbor algorithm error-corrected the raw reads and collapsed the reads into unique sequences, merging closely related sequences to remove PCR and sequencing errors. V, D and J gene segments were assigned by aligning CDR3 sequences to IMGT reference sequences. For a sequence to be retained, a match of at least six nucleotides was required to both a V gene segment and a J gene segment. A rearrangement counted as productive if the CDR3 had no stop codons and remained in frame with V and J, and every other rearrangement counted as non-productive. CDR3 was defined according to IMGT convention as the region running from the second conserved V-encoded cysteine to the conserved J-encoded phenylalanine. Sequences without an unambiguous match to a single V gene segment were excluded from the earlier analysis of approximately 600 of the donors. In an earlier analysis of approximately 550 of the donors, V segments were called functional above 56.7% productive rearrangements and were called segregating when the between-donor standard deviation exceeded 5%. A statistical classification framework was developed to diagnose cytomegalovirus status using the catalog of TCR beta chain sequences. V and J gene assignment, in a later analysis, came from comparing TCR nucleotide sequences with IMGT/GENE-DB human TR gene sequences. A later analysis assigned CDR3 sequences and most-parsimonious VDJ recombination scenarios with the TCRdist pipeline. In a later analysis, each TCR beta chain was defined by its CDR3 amino acid sequence together with its V-gene family, and reads lacking a unique V-gene family were excluded. To address suspected cross-contamination and a sequencing artifact, a later analysis removed around 590 highly shared, low-generation-probability nucleotide sequences. In a later analysis, a clonal expansion index was calculated for each public chain from normalized within-repertoire ranks of inferred template counts. Generation probabilities in a later analysis came from a VDJ recombination model fitted to out-of-frame rearrangements, and those results were checked against IGoR. In a later analysis, TCR-TCR, TCR-HLA and TCR-CMV co-occurrence was scored with hypergeometric tests, and a repertoire-size bias correction was applied to TCR pairs. False discovery rates were estimated in a later analysis by permuting HLA or CMV assignments 20 times. In a later analysis, co-occurring TCRs were grouped with DBSCAN, and TCRdist sequence similarity was added when clustering was performed within HLA-allele-positive subsets. Repertoires with fewer than 30,000 or more than 120,000 public chains, plus five repertoires with anomalous nucleotide sharing, were excluded from co-occurrence clustering. Not all clones reach the TCRdb copy of this immuneACCESS table, which keeps in-frame sequences only. Checked studies attribute under half of the gap to unresolved V genes and leave the rest unexplained. That table is the source of V, J and clone size, and D and trimming were worked out from the DNA. The sample contains about 120,000 clones, 80% of them found a single time. The ten largest account for more than 7% of the sample.

The sequencing input was PBMCs. The chain is assembled from TRBV9 and TRBJ2-7; TRBD2 is perhaps the D gene, given 8 matching bases. The clonotype comes from a female donor in good health and CMV-seropositive. Here is the DNA: TGTGCCAGCAGCGTAGAGACAGGGACTAGCGAGCAGTACTTC. Translated, it gives CASSVETGTSEQYF.